This TCR beta chain comes out of a study of T cell changes during pregnancy in multiple sclerosis. Germline CDR1 SGHDT, CDR2 YYEEEE. The CDR3 spans 17 residues. The ends were cut back, 5 bases at V and 0 bases at J, with 17 bases in the middle. Here immunoSEQ multiplex PCR was the method, and the copy in TCRdb shows in-frame clones only, minus some. The sample has approximately 24,000 clones, 86% seen once. Sequenced here: CD8+ T cells from peripheral blood mononuclear cells, sampled in the first trimester of pregnancy. The chain has TRBV5-6 and TRBJ2-2; weak D call: TRBD1 (6 bases). This sequence originates from a female donor in good health, enrolled as a control in a pregnancy study. As DNA, the CDR3 is TGTGCCAGCAGGCGCGGATTCGGACAGCCGAACACCGGGGAGCTGTTTTTT. Translation: CASRRGFGQPNTGELFF.